This T cell receptor (beta chain) is drawn from a study of T cell responses to AZD1222 COVID-19 vaccine. The data were produced by immunoSEQ multiplex PCR, yet TCRdb's version contains in-frame clones alone and is incomplete. The sample has roughly 180,000 clones; about 93% are singletons. The CDR3 loop spans 12 amino acids. V was cut by 6 bases and J by 3 bases, with 9 bases left in between. The germline V gene has CDR1 MDHEN and CDR2 SYDVKM. This clone was seen only a few times. Specimen: peripheral blood, collected on day 0 of AZD1222 vaccination. The origin of this receptor is an adult in good health. The chain has TRBV28 and TRBJ2-7; D not resolved. The CDR3, as DNA: TGTGCCAGCAGGCTGAGTGGCTACGAGCAGTACTTC. Its protein is CASRLSGYEQYF.